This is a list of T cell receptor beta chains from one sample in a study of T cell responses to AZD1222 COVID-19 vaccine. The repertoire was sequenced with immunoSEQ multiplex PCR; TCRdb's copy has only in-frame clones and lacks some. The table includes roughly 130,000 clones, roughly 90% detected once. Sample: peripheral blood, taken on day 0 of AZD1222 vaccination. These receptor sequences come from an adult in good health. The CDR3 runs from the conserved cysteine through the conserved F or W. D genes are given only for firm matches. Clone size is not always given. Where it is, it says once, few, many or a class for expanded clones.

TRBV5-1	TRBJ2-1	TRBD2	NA	TGCGCCAGCAGCTTATCGACTAGCGGGACGTACAATGAGCAGTTCTTC	CASSLSTSGTYNEQFF
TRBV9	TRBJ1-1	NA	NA	TGTGCCAGCAGTAAACAACAGGGTTTGACTGAAGCTTTCTTT	CASSKQQGLTEAFF
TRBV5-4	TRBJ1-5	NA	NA	TGTGCCAGCAGCCCGGGGACACCTTATAGCAATCAGCCCCAGCATTTT	CASSPGTPYSNQPQHF
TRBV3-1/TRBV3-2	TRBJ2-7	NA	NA	TGTGCCAGCAGTCCCCCCTACGAGCAGTACTTC	CASSPPYEQYF
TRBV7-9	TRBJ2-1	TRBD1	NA	TGTGCCAGCAGCACCCAGACAGGGAGCTCCTACAATGAGCAGTTCTTC	CASSTQTGSSYNEQFF
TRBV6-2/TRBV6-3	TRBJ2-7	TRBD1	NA	TGTGCCAGCAGTTCCATCTTTCCGGGACAGAATTACGAGCAGTACTTC	CASSSIFPGQNYEQYF
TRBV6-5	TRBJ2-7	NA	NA	TGTGCCAGCAGTTACGTGCAGGGCCAGCAGTACTTC	CASSYVQGQQYF
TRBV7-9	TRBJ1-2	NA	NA	TGTGCCAGCACCCCCGACACATTCGATCGCTACACCTTC	CASTPDTFDRYTF
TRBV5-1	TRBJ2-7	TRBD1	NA	TGCGCCAGCAGCTCCGCCATCGGGACAGGGGTGCACGAGCAGTACTTC	CASSSAIGTGVHEQYF
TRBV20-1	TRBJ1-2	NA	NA	TGCAGTGCTAGTGGGTTAGGGGACGATGGCTACACCTTC	CSASGLGDDGYTF
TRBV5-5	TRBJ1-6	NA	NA	TGTGCCAGCACCCTTTACTCCTATAATTCACCCCTCCACTTT	CASTLYSYNSPLHF
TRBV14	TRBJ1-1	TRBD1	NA	TGTGCCAGCAGCCACCTGGACAGGACGAACACTGAAGCTTTCTTT	CASSHLDRTNTEAFF
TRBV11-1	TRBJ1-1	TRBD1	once	TGTGCCAGCAGCTTACACACAGGGGACGGCACTGAAGCTTTCTTT	CASSLHTGDGTEAFF
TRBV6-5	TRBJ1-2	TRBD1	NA	TGTGCCAGCAGCAACTACAGGGGGCGGCATGGCTACACCTTC	CASSNYRGRHGYTF
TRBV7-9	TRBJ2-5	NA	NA	TGTGCCAGCAGCTTTTTCTGGGAGACCCAGTACTTC	CASSFFWETQYF
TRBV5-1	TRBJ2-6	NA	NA	TGCGCCAGCAGCTTGAGCTTGGGTCCTTCTGGGGCCAACGTCCTGACTTTC	CASSLSLGPSGANVLTF
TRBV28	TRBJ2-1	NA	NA	TGTGCCAGCAGTGGCTTTGGAGCCAGGAATGAGCAGTTCTTC	CASSGFGARNEQFF
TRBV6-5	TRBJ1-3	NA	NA	TGTGCCAGCAGTTACTCAGGGGAAGCTGGAAACACCATATATTTT	CASSYSGEAGNTIYF
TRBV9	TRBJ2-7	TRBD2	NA	TGTGCCGGCCGGGAAGCGGAGGGCCTCTTGGGAGGGGAAGAGCAGTACTTC	CAGREAEGLLGGEEQYF
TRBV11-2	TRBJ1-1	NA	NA	TGTGCCAGCACCCCATCAAGGGGGAACACTGAAGCTTTCTTT	CASTPSRGNTEAFF
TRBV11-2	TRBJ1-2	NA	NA	TGTGCCAGCAGCTCTGCCGGAAGGTCCTATGGCTACACCTTC	CASSSAGRSYGYTF
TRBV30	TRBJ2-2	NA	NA	TGTGCCTGGAGTGTTCTCGGGGAGCTGTTTTTT	CAWSVLGELFF
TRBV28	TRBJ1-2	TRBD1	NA	TGTGCCAGTAGACAGGGACCATACCTTCGTGGCTACACCTTC	CASRQGPYLRGYTF
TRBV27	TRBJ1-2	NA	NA	TGTGCCAGCAGTTCCCCAGGGGACCTTAACTATGGCTACACCTTC	CASSSPGDLNYGYTF
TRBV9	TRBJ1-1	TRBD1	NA	TGTGCCAGCAGCGTAGTAACAGGGGAGAACACTGAAGCTTTCTTT	CASSVVTGENTEAFF
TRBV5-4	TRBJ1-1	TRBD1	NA	TGTGCCAGCAGCTTGGACTTGGAGGGGGCTCTGAAAGCTTTCTTT	CASSLDLEGALKAFF
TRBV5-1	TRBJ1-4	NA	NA	TGCGCCAGCAGCTTAGGGACTAGGGTTGATGAAAAACTGTTTTTT	CASSLGTRVDEKLFF
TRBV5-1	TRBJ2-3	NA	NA	TGCGCCAGCAGATCGAGACAGAGCACAGATACGCAGTATTTT	CASRSRQSTDTQYF
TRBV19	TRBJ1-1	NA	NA	TGTGCCAGTAGCGGCACTGAAGCTTTCTTT	CASSGTEAFF
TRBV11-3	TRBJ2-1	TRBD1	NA	TGTGCCAGCAGCCCACAGGGGCAGGGAAACAATGAGCAGTTCTTC	CASSPQGQGNNEQFF
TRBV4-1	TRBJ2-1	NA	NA	TGCGCCAGCAGCCCAGAAAGGGACCTACTGAATGAGCAGTTCTTC	CASSPERDLLNEQFF
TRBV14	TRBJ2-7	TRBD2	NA	TGTGCCAGCAGCCCCGGGACTAGCTCCTACGAGCAGTACTTC	CASSPGTSSYEQYF
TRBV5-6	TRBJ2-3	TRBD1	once	TGTGCCAGCAGTTTGAATGGACAGGGAAGCACAGATACGCAGTATTTT	CASSLNGQGSTDTQYF
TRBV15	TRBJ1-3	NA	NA	TGTGCCACCAGCAGAGCAGGATCTGGAAACACCATATATTTT	CATSRAGSGNTIYF
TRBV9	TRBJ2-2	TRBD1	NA	TGTGCCAGCAGCGCAAGACAGGGGGCAAACACCGGGGAGCTGTTTTTT	CASSARQGANTGELFF